This T cell receptor beta chain was observed in a study of shared clonotypes between healthy human individuals. General study findings and limits: Relative to memory subsets, naive subsets generally showed larger estimated richness.

A note on this clone: The antigen is not known.

The CDR3 covers 15 residues. Trimming took 3 bases from V and 4 from J, leaving 16 bases between them. Germline CDR1 and CDR2: SGHAT and FQDESV (reference sequence). TCRdb's table, derived via immunoSEQ multiplex PCR, lists solely in-frame clones and lacks some. The sample contains roughly 650,000 clones, 97% of which appear only once. Sequencing was performed on naive CD4+ T cells sorted from blood. As for subset: CD45RA+ positively selected. The clonotype was recovered from a woman in her 30s in good health. The chain uses TRBV11-1 and TRBJ2-7, with D perhaps TRBD1 (6 bases). This CDR3 is CASSLGQGIIYEQYF. The DNA of the CDR3 is TGTGCCAGCAGCTTGGGGCAGGGGATTATTTACGAGCAGTACTTC.